Below are 20 T cell receptor beta chains sequenced from a single sample in a study of cytomegalovirus exposure and HLA in healthy donors. Sequencing used immunoSEQ multiplex PCR; TCRdb keeps in-frame clones, though not all of them. Of 110,000 to 150,000 clones listed, about 94% are singletons. Sequencing used PBMCs. These receptors all come from a young man in good health and CMV-seropositive.

V gene TRBV10-1 combines with J gene TRBJ2-1; tentative D call: TRBD2 (6 bases). Germline assignment: CDR1 WNHNN and CDR2 SYGVQD (reference sequence). This CDR3 region has 16 residues. Trimming removed 2 bases at V and 8 bases at J, with 19 bases between. This CDR3 is CASSEGLPPGAYEQFF. CDR3 in DNA: TGCGCCAGCAGTGAGGGGCTTCCGCCGGGAGCCTATGAGCAGTTCTTC.

This chain uses TRBV2 with TRBJ2-6, with 9 bases identical to TRBD1. This CDR3 region has 16 residues. The trim removed 8 bases at V and 1 base at J, leaving 6 bases unmatched. Germline CDR1 and CDR2: SNHLY and FYNNEI. The CDR3 bases are TGTGCCAGCCGGGACAGGGTTAGGTCTGGGGCCAACGTCCTGACTTTC. Its protein is CASRDRVRSGANVLTF.

V usage is TRBV27 and J usage is TRBJ2-7; a possible D gene is TRBD2 (6 bases). Germline V lookup: CDR1 MNHEY, CDR2 SMNVEV (reference sequence). The CDR3 extends over 14 amino acids. Trimming took 2 bases from V and 2 from J, leaving 10 bases between them. This chain's CDR3 is CASSLGGTPYEQYF. In DNA, the CDR3 is TGTGCCAGCAGTTTAGGGGGGACCCCCTACGAGCAGTACTTC.

The J gene is TRBJ2-7, the V gene TRBV4-1, with 14 bases that match TRBD2. From germline, CDR1 is MGHRA and CDR2 YSYEKL. V was pared by 4 bases and J by 2 bases, with 7 bases of the junction left unmatched. The length of the CDR3 is 17 residues. This chain's CDR3 is CASSRGLAGGLTYEQYF. The CDR3 nucleotides are TGCGCCAGCAGCCGAGGACTAGCGGGAGGCCTTACCTACGAGCAGTACTTC.

The V call is TRBV16, the J call TRBJ2-2; D gene ambiguous. Germline V gene sequence: CDR1 KGHSY, CDR2 FQNENV. The CDR3 contains 18 residues. The ends were cut back, 3 bases at V and 0 bases at J, with 17 bases in the middle. The CDR3 loop is CASSQQAWPGSNTGELFF. The CDR3 DNA reads as TGTGCCAGCAGCCAGCAGGCCTGGCCCGGATCGAACACCGGGGAGCTGTTTTTT. The full variable domain, its missing parts supplied by reference TRBV16 and TRBJ2-2, is GEEVAQTPKHLVRGEGQKAKLYCAPIKGHSYVFWYQQVLKNEFKFLISFQNENVFDETGMPKERFSAKCLPNSPCSLEIQATKLEDSAVYFCASSQQAWPGSNTGELFFGEGSRLTVL.

The chain couples TRBV5-1 to TRBJ1-4; TRBD1 matches at 8 bases. J was trimmed by 3 bases and V by 3 bases; bases with no gene match: 16. The germline V gene has CDR1 SGHRS and CDR2 YFSETQ. The CDR3 is made up of 19 amino acids. CDR3 nucleotides: TGCGCCAGCAGCTCCCTACCCGGACAGGGCAGGCCGGCTAATGAAAAACTGTTTTTT. Its protein product is CASSSLPGQGRPANEKLFF.

This clone occurred once. V is TRBV14 and J is TRBJ1-1, with D unresolved. The CDR3 totals 13 residues. CDR1 is SGHDN and CDR2 is FVKESK in the germline V gene. Trimming shortened V by 0 bases and J by 5 bases, and 7 bases separated the two germline ends. The DNA of the CDR3 is TGTGCCAGCAGCCAAGATCCGGAGACTGAAGCTTTCTTT. This codes for CASSQDPETEAFF.

In its sample, this clone was seen once. The chain couples TRBV10-1 to TRBJ2-7, with D uncertain. The CDR3 is made up of 12 amino acids. Germline V gives CDR1 WNHNN, CDR2 SYGVQD (reference sequence). Trimming removed 1 base at V and 5 bases at J, with 6 bases between. This CDR3 is CASSELAHEQYF. The CDR3 nucleotides are TGCGCCAGCAGTGAGTTAGCCCACGAGCAGTACTTC.

The J gene is TRBJ1-2, the V gene TRBV6-6; D is perhaps TRBD1 (6 bases). The V gene lost 4 bases and the J gene lost 4 bases, with 16 bases spanning the gap. The CDR3 totals 15 residues. The V gene's germline CDR1 is MNHNY and CDR2 SVGAGI (reference sequence). As DNA, the CDR3 is TGTGCCAGCAGTTCAGGGGCCGGACGAGGCTATGGCTACACCTTC. Translating gives CASSSGAGRGYGYTF.

This clone was counted a single time. This chain links TRBV19 with TRBJ1-1; tentatively, D is TRBD1 (5 bases). With 4 bases removed from V and 3 bases from J, the gap between germline ends came to 12 bases. CDR3 length equals 14 residues. Germline CDR1 LNHDA, CDR2 SQIVND (reference sequence). The CDR3 region has the DNA TGTGCCAGTAGTACCTCCAGGGAAGACACTGAAGCTTTCTTT. Encoded protein: CASSTSREDTEAFF. Full variable domain (missing parts from reference TRBV19 and TRBJ1-1): DGGITQSPKYLFRKEGQNVTLSCEQNLNHDAMYWYRQDPGQGLRLIYYSQIVNDFQKGDIAEGYSVSREKKESFPLTVTSAQKNPTAFYLCASSTSREDTEAFFGQGTRLTVV.

The rearrangement uses TRBV6-1 and TRBJ2-7; D gene uncertain. The V end lost 10 bases, the J end lost 4 bases, and 11 bases lay between the germline ends. There are 11 residues in the CDR3. CDR1 is MNHNS, CDR2 SASEGT, per germline. The CDR3 coding sequence is TGTGCCACTCGCCCCGGGTACGAGCAGTACTTC. Residues: CATRPGYEQYF.

The chain carries TRBV2 and TRBJ2-7, with a weak D call TRBD2 (5 bases). In germline, CDR1 is SNHLY, CDR2 FYNNEI. The V gene lost 2 bases and the J gene lost 5 bases, with 19 bases spanning the gap. The CDR3 contains 16 residues. The CDR3 DNA is TGTGCCAGCAGTGAAAGGCGGGCCGTGGGGAATGACGAGCAGTACTTC. Protein: CASSERRAVGNDEQYF.

This chain uses TRBV28 with TRBJ2-7; 10 bases align to TRBD2. The trim removed 3 bases at V and 7 bases at J, leaving 6 bases unmatched. The CDR3 is 14 amino acids. Germline V gene lookup returns CDR1 MDHEN and CDR2 SYDVKM. CDR3 sequence (DNA): TGTGCCAGCAGTTTTGGGCTAGCGGGAGTGGAGCAGTACTTC. Its protein product is CASSFGLAGVEQYF.

This clone occurred a few times. This chain connects TRBV6-4 to TRBJ1-2, with D tentatively TRBD1 (6 bases). This CDR3 spans 12 amino acids. The ends were cut back, 3 bases at V and 8 bases at J, with 10 bases in the middle. Germline CDR1 reads MRHNA; CDR2 reads SNTAGT. The DNA for the CDR3 is TGTGCCAGCAGTGAGTCAGGGGTCGGCTACACCTTC. Translated, it gives CASSESGVGYTF.

V and J are TRBV13 and TRBJ2-6, with 14 bases identical to TRBD2. The CDR3 is made up of 20 amino acids. Germline CDR1 PRHDT, CDR2 FYEKMQ (reference sequence). The V gene end was trimmed by 4 bases and the J gene end by 4 bases; junction bases not matched to a gene: 12. CDR3 nucleotide sequence: TGTGCCAGCAGCTGGGGACTAGCGGGAGCCCCAGGATCCGGGGCCAACGTCCTGACTTTC. It translates to CASSWGLAGAPGSGANVLTF.

V is TRBV9 and J is TRBJ2-1; 8 bases are a match to TRBD2. Germline values: CDR1 SGDLS, CDR2 YYNGEE. V dropped 2 bases and J dropped 6; count of bases not matched to a gene: 7. This CDR3 region has 15 residues. CDR3 DNA sequence: TGTGCCAGCAGCGTTACTAGCGGTTCTGGCAATGAGCAGTTCTTC. Encoded protein: CASSVTSGSGNEQFF.

This clone was seen just once. The chain combines TRBV19 with TRBJ2-7; 8 bases match TRBD2. The CDR3 runs to 15 residues. The V gene end was trimmed by 8 bases and the J gene end by 1 base; junction bases not matched to a gene: 10. Looked up from germline, CDR1 is LNHDA and CDR2 is SQIVND (reference sequence). The CDR3 nucleotides are TGTGCCAGTGCAATAGCGGGATTTGGTTCCTACGAGCAGTACTTC. Translated, it gives CASAIAGFGSYEQYF.

V gene TRBV4-1 combines with J gene TRBJ1-1; D gene ambiguous. The V end was cut by 0 bases, the J end by 1 base, with 3 bases between. Germline-derived CDR1 and CDR2 are MGHRA and YSYEKL. The CDR3 covers 13 residues. The CDR3 reads CASSQDRNTEAFF. The CDR3 nucleotides are TGCGCCAGCAGCCAAGACAGGAACACTGAAGCTTTCTTT.

This rearrangement joins TRBV11-2 to TRBJ1-4; possibly TRBD1 for D (6 bases). Germline values: CDR1 SGHAT, CDR2 FQNNGV. The CDR3 runs to 16 residues. The germline V and J ends were trimmed by 1 base and 1 base, with 10 bases remaining between them. CDR3 amino acids: CASSLAQGRTNEKLFF. The CDR3 DNA reads TGTGCCAGCAGCTTAGCCCAGGGGAGAACTAATGAAAAACTGTTTTTT. The entire variable domain, with the rest obtained from reference TRBV11-2 and TRBJ1-4, is as follows: EAGVAQSPRYKIIEKRQSVAFWCNPISGHATLYWYQQILGQGPKLLIQFQNNGVVDDSQLPKDRFSAERLKGVDSTLKIQPAKLEDSAVYLCASSLAQGRTNEKLFFGSGTQLSVL.

The rearrangement links TRBV27 to TRBJ2-7; 11 bases fit TRBD2. This CDR3 contains 18 residues. V gave up 5 bases and J gave up 1 base; unmatched junction bases: 13. Germline lookup yields CDR1 MNHEY and CDR2 SMNVEV (reference sequence). The CDR3 loop reads CASSLTGSGRAWSYEQYF. The CDR3 DNA is TGTGCCAGCAGTCTCACGGGTAGCGGGAGGGCCTGGTCCTACGAGCAGTACTTC.